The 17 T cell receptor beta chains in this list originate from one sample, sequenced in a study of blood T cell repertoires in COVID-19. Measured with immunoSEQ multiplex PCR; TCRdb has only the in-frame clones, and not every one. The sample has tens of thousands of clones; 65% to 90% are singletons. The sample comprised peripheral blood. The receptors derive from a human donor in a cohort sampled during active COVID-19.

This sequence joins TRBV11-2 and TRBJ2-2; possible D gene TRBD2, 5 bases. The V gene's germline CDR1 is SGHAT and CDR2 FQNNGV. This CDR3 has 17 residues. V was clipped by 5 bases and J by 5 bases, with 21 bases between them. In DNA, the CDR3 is TGTGCCAGCAGCCCCATCGCGATGGGGAGAGGGACCGGGGAGCTGTTTTTT. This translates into CASSPIAMGRGTGELFF.

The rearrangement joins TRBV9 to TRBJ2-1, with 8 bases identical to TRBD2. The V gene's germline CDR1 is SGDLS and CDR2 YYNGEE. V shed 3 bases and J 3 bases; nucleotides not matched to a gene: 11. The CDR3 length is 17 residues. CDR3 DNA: TGTGCCAGCAGCGAACTCACTAGCGGACTCTTCTACAATGAGCAGTTCTTC. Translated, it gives CASSELTSGLFYNEQFF.

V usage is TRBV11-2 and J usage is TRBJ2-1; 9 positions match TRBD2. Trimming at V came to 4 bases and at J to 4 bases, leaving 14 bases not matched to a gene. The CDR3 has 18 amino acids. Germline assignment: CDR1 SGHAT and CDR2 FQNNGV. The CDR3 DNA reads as TGTGCCAGCAGCTACGGGACAGCCGGGACTAGCCCTTACAATGAGCAGTTCTTC. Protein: CASSYGTAGTSPYNEQFF.

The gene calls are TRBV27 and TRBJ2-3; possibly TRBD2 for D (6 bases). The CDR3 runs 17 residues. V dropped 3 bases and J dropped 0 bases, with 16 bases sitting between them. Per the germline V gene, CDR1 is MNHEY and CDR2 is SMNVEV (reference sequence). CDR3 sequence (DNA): TGTGCCAGCAGTTTTATCGGTGGGGGGACTAGCACAGATACGCAGTATTTT. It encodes CASSFIGGGTSTDTQYF.

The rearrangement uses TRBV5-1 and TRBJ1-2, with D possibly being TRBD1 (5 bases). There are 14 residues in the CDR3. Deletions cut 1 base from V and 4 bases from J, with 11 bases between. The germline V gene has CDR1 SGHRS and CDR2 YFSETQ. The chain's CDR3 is CASSLTEGSYGYTF. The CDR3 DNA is TGCGCCAGCAGCTTGACGGAGGGGAGCTATGGCTACACCTTC.

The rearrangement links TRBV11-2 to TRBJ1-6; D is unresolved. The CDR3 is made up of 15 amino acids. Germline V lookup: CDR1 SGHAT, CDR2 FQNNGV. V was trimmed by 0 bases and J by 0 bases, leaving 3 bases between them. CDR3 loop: CASSLESSYNSPLHF. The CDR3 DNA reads TGTGCCAGCAGCTTAGAGAGCTCCTATAATTCACCCCTCCACTTT.

CDR3 bases: TGTGCCAGCAGCCACAAGGGGCGCGGAGTGAACACTGAAGCTTTCTTT. This encodes CASSHKGRGVNTEAFF. The chain couples TRBV14 to TRBJ1-1; possible D gene TRBD1, 5 bases. Germline loops: CDR1 SGHDN, CDR2 FVKESK. The CDR3 covers 16 residues. V lost 3 bases and J lost 0, with 14 bases in between.

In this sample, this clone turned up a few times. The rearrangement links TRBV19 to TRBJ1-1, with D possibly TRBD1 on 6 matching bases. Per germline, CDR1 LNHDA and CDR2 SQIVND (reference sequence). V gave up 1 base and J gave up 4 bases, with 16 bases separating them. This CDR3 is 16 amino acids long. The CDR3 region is CASSIGFRDTLTEAFF. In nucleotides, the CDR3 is TGTGCCAGTAGTATAGGGTTCCGGGACACACTCACTGAAGCTTTCTTT.

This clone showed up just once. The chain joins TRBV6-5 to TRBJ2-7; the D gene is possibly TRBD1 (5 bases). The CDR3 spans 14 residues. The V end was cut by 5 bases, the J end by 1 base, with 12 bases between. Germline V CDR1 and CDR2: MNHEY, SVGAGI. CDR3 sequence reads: CASSPTRESYEQYF. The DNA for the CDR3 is TGTGCCAGCAGTCCGACCAGGGAATCCTACGAGCAGTACTTC.

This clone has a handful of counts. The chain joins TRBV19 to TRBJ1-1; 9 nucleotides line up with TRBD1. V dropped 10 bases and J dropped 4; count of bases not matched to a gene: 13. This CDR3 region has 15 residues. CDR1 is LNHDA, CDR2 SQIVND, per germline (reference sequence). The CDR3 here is CATSTGGRSGTEAFF. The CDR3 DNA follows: TGTGCCACCTCGACAGGGGGAAGGTCCGGCACTGAAGCTTTCTTT.

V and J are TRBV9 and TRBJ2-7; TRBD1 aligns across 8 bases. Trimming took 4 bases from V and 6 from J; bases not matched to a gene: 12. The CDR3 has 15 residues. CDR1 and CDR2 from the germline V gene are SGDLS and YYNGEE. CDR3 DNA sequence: TGTGCCAGCAGCCCCCTAGGACAGGGAATAAGCGAGCAGTACTTC. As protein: CASSPLGQGISEQYF.

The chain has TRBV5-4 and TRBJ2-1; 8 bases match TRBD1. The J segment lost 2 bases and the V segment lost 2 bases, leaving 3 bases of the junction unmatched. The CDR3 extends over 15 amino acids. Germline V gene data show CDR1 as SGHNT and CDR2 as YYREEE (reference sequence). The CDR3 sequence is CASSLGQGTYNEQFF. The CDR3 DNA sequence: TGTGCCAGCAGCTTAGGACAGGGAACCTACAATGAGCAGTTCTTC.

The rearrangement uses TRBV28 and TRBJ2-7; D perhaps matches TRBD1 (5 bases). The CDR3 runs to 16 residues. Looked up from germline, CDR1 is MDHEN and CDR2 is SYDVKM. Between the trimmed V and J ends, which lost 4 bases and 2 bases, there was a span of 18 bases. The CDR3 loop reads CASSSISDIPAYEQYF. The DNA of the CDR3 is TGTGCCAGCAGTTCCATCTCGGACATCCCTGCCTACGAGCAGTACTTC.

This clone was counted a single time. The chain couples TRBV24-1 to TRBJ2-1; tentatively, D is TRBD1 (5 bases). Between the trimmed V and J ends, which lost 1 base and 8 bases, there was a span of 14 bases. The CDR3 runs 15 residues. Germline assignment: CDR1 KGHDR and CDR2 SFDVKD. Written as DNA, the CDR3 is TGTGCCACCAGTGATTTAATGGCAGGGTACCATGAGCAGTTCTTC. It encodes CATSDLMAGYHEQFF.

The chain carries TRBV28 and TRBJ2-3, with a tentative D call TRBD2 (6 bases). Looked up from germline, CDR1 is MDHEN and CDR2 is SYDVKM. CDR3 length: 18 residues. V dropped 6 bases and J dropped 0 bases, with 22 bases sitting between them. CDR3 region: CASSRSGQVGTSTDTQYF. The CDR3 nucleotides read TGTGCCAGCAGCCGTTCCGGTCAGGTCGGGACTAGCACAGATACGCAGTATTTT. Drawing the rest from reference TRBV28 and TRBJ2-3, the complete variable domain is DVKVTQSSRYLVKRTGEKVFLECVQDMDHENMFWYRQDPGLGLRLIYFSYDVKMKEKGDIPEGYSVSREKKERFSLILESASTNQTSMYLCASSRSGQVGTSTDTQYFGPGTRLTVL.

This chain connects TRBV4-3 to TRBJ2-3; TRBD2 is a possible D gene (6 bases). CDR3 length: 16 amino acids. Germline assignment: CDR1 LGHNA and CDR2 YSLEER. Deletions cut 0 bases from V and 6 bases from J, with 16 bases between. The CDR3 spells CASSQDLGGEWDTQYF. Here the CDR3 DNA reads TGCGCCAGCAGCCAAGATCTGGGGGGAGAGTGGGATACGCAGTATTTT.

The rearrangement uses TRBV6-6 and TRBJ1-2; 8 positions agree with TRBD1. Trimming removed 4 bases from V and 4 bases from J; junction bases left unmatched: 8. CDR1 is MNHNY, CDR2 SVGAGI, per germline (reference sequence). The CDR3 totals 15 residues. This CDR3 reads CASSSRQGTFYGYTF. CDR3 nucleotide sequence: TGTGCCAGCAGTTCTCGACAGGGGACCTTCTATGGCTACACCTTC.